The sequence of this TCR beta chain was determined in a study of T cells in Graves' hyperthyroidism and ophthalmopathy. The CDR3 length is 15 residues. V was shortened by 7 bases and J by 1 base, with 16 bases between the two germline ends. Looked up from germline, CDR1 is SGHVS and CDR2 is FQNEAQ. Researchers amplified the TCR beta CDR3 regions from RNA transcripts. An initial round of RT-PCR targeting the TCR CDR3 relied on the HTBI primer set. TCRdb recomputed calls from the multiplex PCR reads with MiXCR, one row per CDR3 protein. The data contain around 400,000 distinct CDR3 sequences, roughly 15% of them singletons.

Sequenced input: blood. The chain employs TRBV7-8 and TRBJ1-1; maybe TRBD1 (6 bases). The sequence was collected from a woman aged 55 to 70 with Graves' ophthalmopathy. CDR3 region: CASNLIQGQNTEAFF. CDR3 nucleotides: TGTGCCAGCAATTTAATACAGGGCCAGAACACTGAAGCTTTCTTT.